The source of this T cell receptor (beta chain) is a study of T cell responses to AZD1222 COVID-19 vaccine. Trimming removed 2 bases from V and 4 bases from J, with 14 bases in between. The CDR3 spans 15 residues. The germline CDR1 and CDR2 sequences are MNHEY and SVGAGI. Produced via immunoSEQ multiplex PCR; TCRdb's table is partial and in-frame only. The table lists fewer than 200,000 clones, over 85% of them singletons, with 3.6% in the top ten. Sequencing used peripheral blood, obtained 28 days after the second dose of the MenACWY control vaccine. This TCR came from an adult who received the MenACWY meningococcal vaccine as a control. The gene calls are TRBV6-5 and TRBJ1-1, with D uncertain. In DNA, the CDR3 is TGTGCCAGCAGTTACGCCCGGGCTCTGAGCACTGAAGCTTTCTTT. Its protein is CASSYARALSTEAFF.